This TCR beta chain was found in a study of CD8 T cells in ankylosing spondylitis. Whole-study findings and limits: CD8+ disease-linked clones were present at relatively low frequencies in blood. One TCR beta motif, made up of seven to nine highly homologous variants, appeared characteristic of ankylosing spondylitis blood. It was reported that disease-linked clones were significantly enriched in matched ankylosing spondylitis synovial fluid.

TCRdb processed the 5' RACE reads anew with MiXCR; each CDR3 protein has one entry. The table has under 300,000 distinct CDR3 sequences, 8% to 9.5% seen once. This clonotype was seen at least ten times. Its antigen is undetermined. The CDR3 is 16 amino acids. In germline, CDR1 is SGHAT, CDR2 FQNNGV. The V end was cut by 2 bases, the J end by 0 bases, with 11 bases between. The chain couples TRBV11-2 to TRBJ2-1, with D maybe TRBD1 (5 bases). The sequenced sample was blood, either unsorted or a sorted T cell fraction (not recorded which). The source of this sequence is a male donor with ankylosing spondylitis or in good health (not recorded which). The CDR3 reads CASSLRADSSYNEQFF. The CDR3 DNA follows: TGTGCCAGCAGCTTACGGGCCGACAGCTCCTACAATGAGCAGTTCTTC.